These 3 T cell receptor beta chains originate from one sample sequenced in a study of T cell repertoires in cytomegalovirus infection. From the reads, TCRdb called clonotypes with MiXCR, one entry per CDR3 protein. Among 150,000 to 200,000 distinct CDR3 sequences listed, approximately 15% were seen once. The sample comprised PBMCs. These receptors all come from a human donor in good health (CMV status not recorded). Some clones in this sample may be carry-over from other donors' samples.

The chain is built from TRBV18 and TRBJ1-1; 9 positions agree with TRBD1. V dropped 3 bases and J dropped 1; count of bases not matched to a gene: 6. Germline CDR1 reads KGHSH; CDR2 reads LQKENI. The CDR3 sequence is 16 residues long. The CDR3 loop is CASSPFRTGANTEAFF. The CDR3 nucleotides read TGTGCCAGCTCACCGTTCCGGACAGGGGCGAACACTGAAGCTTTCTTT.

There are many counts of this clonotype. In DNA form, the CDR3 reads TGTGCCAGCAGCCGTGACCCTAGCGGGAGGGGGGATGAGCAGTTCTTC. This sequence encodes CASSRDPSGRGDEQFF. The chain uses TRBV7-2 and TRBJ2-1; the match to TRBD2 covers 12 bases. Germline trimming cut 5 bases from V and 8 bases from J; bases unmatched to any gene: 10. The CDR3 loop spans 16 amino acids. Germline CDR1 and CDR2: SGHTA and FQGNSA.

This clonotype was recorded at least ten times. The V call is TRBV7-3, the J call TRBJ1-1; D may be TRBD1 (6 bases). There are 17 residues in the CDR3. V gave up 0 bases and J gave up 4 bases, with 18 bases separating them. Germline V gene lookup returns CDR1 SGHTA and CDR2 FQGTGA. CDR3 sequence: CASSLTPLEGGGTEAFF. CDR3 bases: TGTGCCAGCAGCTTAACTCCCCTTGAGGGAGGGGGCACTGAAGCTTTCTTT.